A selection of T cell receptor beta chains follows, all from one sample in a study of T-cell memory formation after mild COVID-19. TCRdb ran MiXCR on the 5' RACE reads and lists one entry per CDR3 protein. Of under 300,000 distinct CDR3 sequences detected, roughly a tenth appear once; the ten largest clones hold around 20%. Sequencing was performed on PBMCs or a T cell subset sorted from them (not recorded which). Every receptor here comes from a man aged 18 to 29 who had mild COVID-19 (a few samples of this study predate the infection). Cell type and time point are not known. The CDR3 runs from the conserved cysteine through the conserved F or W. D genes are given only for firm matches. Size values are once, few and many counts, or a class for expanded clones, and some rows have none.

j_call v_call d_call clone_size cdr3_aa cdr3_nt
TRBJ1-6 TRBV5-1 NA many CASSPAHGANSPLHF TGCGCCAGCAGCCCGGCGCACGGGGCAAATTCACCCCTCCACTTT
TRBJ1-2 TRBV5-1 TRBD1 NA CASSLTPGQGANGYTF TGCGCCAGCAGCTTAACCCCGGGACAGGGGGCTAATGGCTACACCTTC
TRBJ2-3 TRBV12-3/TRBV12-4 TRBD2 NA CASSFLAGGHEQYF TGTGCCAGCAGTTTTTTAGCGGGGGGCCATGAGCAGTATTTT
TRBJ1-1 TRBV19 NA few CASSQMMGAEAFF TGTGCCAGTAGCCAGATGATGGGGGCTGAAGCTTTCTTT
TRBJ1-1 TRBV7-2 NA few CASSSDSFSAEAFF TGTGCCAGCAGCTCGGACTCCTTTAGCGCTGAAGCTTTCTTT
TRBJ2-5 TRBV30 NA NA CAWASGGGETQYF TGTGCCTGGGCCTCCGGAGGAGGCGAGACCCAGTACTTC
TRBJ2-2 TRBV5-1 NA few CASRRMDANTGELFF TGCGCCAGCAGGCGGATGGACGCGAACACCGGGGAGCTGTTTTTT
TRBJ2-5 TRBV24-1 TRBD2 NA CATSDLSSGEETQYF TGTGCCACCAGTGATTTGTCTAGCGGGGAAGAGACCCAGTACTTC
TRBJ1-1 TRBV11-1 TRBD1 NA CASSFTRQGSEAFF TGTGCCAGCAGCTTTACTAGACAGGGGTCTGAAGCTTTCTTT
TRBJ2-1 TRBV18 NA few CASSPPGHNEQFF TGTGCCAGCTCACCTCCGGGACACAATGAGCAGTTCTTC
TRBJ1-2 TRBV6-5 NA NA CASSYSNGMGGYTF TGTGCCAGCAGTTACTCGAATGGGATGGGTGGCTACACCTTC
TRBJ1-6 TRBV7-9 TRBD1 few CASSLWETGNSPLHF TGTGCCAGCAGCTTATGGGAGACAGGGAATTCACCCCTCCACTTT
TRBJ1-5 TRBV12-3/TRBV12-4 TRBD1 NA CASSLRGRQPQHF TGTGCCAGCAGTTTAAGGGGGCGGCAGCCCCAGCATTTT
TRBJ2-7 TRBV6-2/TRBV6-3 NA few CASKQGPSYEQYF TGTGCCAGCAAGCAAGGGCCGTCCTACGAGCAGTACTTC
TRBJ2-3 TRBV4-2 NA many CASSQGSRGTDTQYF TGTGCCAGCAGCCAAGGGAGTCGGGGCACAGATACGCAGTATTTT
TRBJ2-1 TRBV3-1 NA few CASSQDGLDYQSFF TGTGCCAGCAGCCAAGACGGCTTGGACTACCAGTCGTTCTTC
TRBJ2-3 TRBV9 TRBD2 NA CASSLSGTSGGATDTQYF TGTGCCAGCAGCCTTAGTGGGACTAGCGGGGGGGCTACAGATACGCAGTATTTT
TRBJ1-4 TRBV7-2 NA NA CASSRKTGQINEKLFF TGTGCCAGCAGCCGGAAAACCGGGCAGATTAATGAAAAACTGTTTTTT